Listed below are T cell receptor beta chains from one sample, sequenced in a study of cytomegalovirus exposure and HLA in healthy donors. Sequenced by immunoSEQ multiplex PCR; TCRdb stores in-frame clones only, minus some. Of fewer than 250,000 clones listed, about 82% are singletons. Sequenced sample: PBMCs. The receptors were gathered from a man aged 25 to 45 in good health and CMV-seronegative. Both conserved end residues are part of each CDR3. D genes are given only for firm matches. Expanded clones are given a class, and other clones once, few, many or no size at all.

NA TRBJ1-1 NA TRBV5-6 TGTGCCAGCAGCTTAGCGGGGGGGAACACTGAAGCTTTCTTT CASSLAGGNTEAFF
NA TRBJ2-5 once TRBV18 TGTGCCAGCTCACCCCTATTCCAAGAGACCCAGTACTTC CASSPLFQETQYF
NA TRBJ1-2 NA TRBV4-3 TGCGCCAGCAGCCAAGATCTCGGGAAGGGTGGCTACACCTTC CASSQDLGKGGYTF
NA TRBJ2-5 NA TRBV6-6 TGTGCCAGCGGGGGCGCTAAAGAGACCCAGTACTTC CASGGAKETQYF
TRBD1 TRBJ1-1 NA TRBV27 TGTGCCAGCAGTCTCGGGACAGGGAACACTGAAGCTTTCTTT CASSLGTGNTEAFF
NA TRBJ2-3 NA TRBV19 TGTGCCAGCAAAGACCCGGGTGGTAGAAATGAGCAGTATTTT CASKDPGGRNEQYF
NA TRBJ1-1 NA TRBV7-6 TGTGCCAGCAGCTCCACGGGGAACACTGAAGCTTTCTTT CASSSTGNTEAFF
TRBD1 TRBJ1-2 few TRBV5-4 TGTGCCAGCAGCGTGGTGGGGACAGAAGCTAACTATGGCTACACCTTC CASSVVGTEANYGYTF
TRBD2 TRBJ2-7 NA TRBV7-2 TGTGCCAGCAGCTTAGTTTTGACTAGCGGGGGGCCTAGCTCCTACGAGCAGTACTTC CASSLVLTSGGPSSYEQYF
TRBD1 TRBJ2-2 NA TRBV13 TGTGCCAGCAGCCCCACCGGACAGGGGGCTGCGAAGGACACCGGGGAGCTGTTTTTT CASSPTGQGAAKDTGELFF
NA TRBJ2-7 NA TRBV6-5 TGTGCCAGCAGTCCTGAGGGGGGGTACTCGTACGAGCAGTACTTC CASSPEGGYSYEQYF
NA TRBJ2-1 NA TRBV28 TGTGCCAGCAGGGAAACAGGGAAAAATGAGCAGTTCTTC CASRETGKNEQFF
NA TRBJ1-2 NA TRBV14 TGTGCCAGCAGCCCTTACCCGGGTGGCTACACCTTC CASSPYPGGYTF